This TCR beta chain was sequenced for a study of cytomegalovirus exposure and HLA in healthy donors. About this clone itself: The antigen is not known.

The V and J ends lost 4 bases and 7 bases respectively, with 10 bases between them. CDR3 length equals 12 residues. CDR1 is SQVTM, CDR2 ANQGSEA, per germline. Study conclusions and caveats: In a later analysis, V- and J-gene trimming of beta chains associated with a DCLRE1C missense variant, replicated independently. Usually a TCR sequence was rare, but some public TCRs were found in many donors. Accounts indicate the classifier identified cytomegalovirus status with strong specificity and sensitivity.

The PCR made use of 60 Vbeta and 13 Jbeta primers. Libraries were prepared by immunoSEQ multiplex PCR; TCRdb keeps only in-frame clonotypes and omits some of them. The listing contains just over 150,000 clones. Every donor was a healthy person donating bone marrow. The genes are TRBV29-1 and TRBJ2-2; no definite D call. The sequence was collected from a man aged 25 to 40 in good health and CMV-seronegative. The sample comprised PBMCs. The CDR3 sequence: CSVVALYGELFF. The DNA of the CDR3 is TGCAGCGTTGTGGCCCTGTACGGGGAGCTGTTTTTT.